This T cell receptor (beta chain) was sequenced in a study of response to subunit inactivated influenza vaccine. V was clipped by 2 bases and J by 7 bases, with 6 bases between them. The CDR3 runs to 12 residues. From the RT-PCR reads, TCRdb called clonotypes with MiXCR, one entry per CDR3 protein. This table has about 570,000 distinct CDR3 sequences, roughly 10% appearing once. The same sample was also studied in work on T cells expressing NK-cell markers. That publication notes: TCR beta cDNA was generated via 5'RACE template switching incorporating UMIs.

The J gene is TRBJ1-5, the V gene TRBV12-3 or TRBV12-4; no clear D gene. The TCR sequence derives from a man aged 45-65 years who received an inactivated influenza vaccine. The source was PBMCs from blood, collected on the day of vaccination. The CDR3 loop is CASSLFSQPQHF. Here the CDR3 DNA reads TGTGCCAGCAGTTTATTCTCCCAGCCCCAGCATTTT.